These 5 T cell receptor beta chains originate from one sample sequenced in a study of kidney transplant recipient with SARS-CoV-2 infection. TCRdb called the reads again in MiXCR, with one record for every CDR3 protein. The top ten clones hold roughly 7% of a sample with 200,000 to 300,000 distinct CDR3 sequences, under 35% of them seen once. The sequencing here drew on a blood sample, taken at baseline and on roughly day 120 from a kidney transplant recipient. The receptors here all came from a male patient in his thirties who had COVID-19 and was a kidney transplant recipient. Some T cells may have originated in the graft donor.

This clonotype was seen only a few times. The chain carries TRBV5-5 and TRBJ2-2; D unresolved. Germline CDR1 SGHKS, CDR2 YYEKEE (reference sequence). This CDR3 has 15 residues. V dropped 0 bases and J dropped 7 bases, with 13 bases sitting between them. CDR3 protein: CASSLEDLQGGELFF. For the CDR3, the DNA is TGTGCCAGCAGCTTGGAAGACCTACAAGGCGGGGAGCTGTTTTTT. Based on the CDR3 plus reference TRBV5-5 and TRBJ2-2, the full variable domain is DAGVTQSPTHLIKTRGQQVTLRCSPISGHKSVSWYQQVLGQGPQFIFQYYEKEERGRGNFPDRFSARQFPNYSSELNVNALLLGDSALYLCASSLEDLQGGELFFGEGSRLTVL.

This clonotype is a singleton in its sample. One end of the junction varies from germline; a read error may be responsible. The chain combines TRBV4-3 with TRBJ2-1, with 13 bases fitting TRBD2. CDR1 is LGHNA, CDR2 YSLEER, per germline. The CDR3 length is 17 residues. The CDR3 sequence: CAGSQGTSGKSCNERFF. The CDR3 DNA follows: TGCGCCGGCAGCCAAGGGACTAGCGGGAAATCCTGCAATGAGCGGTTCTTC.

This clonotype was recorded at least ten times. The chain carries TRBV5-1 and TRBJ1-2; D ambiguous. The CDR3 contains 16 residues. CDR1 is SGHRS, CDR2 YFSETQ, per germline. The V gene lost 7 bases and the J gene lost 4 bases, with 23 bases spanning the gap. The CDR3 here is CASARTSVRKTYGYTF. Here the CDR3 DNA reads TGCGCCAGCGCTAGAACATCGGTTCGAAAGACCTATGGCTACACCTTC.

This clonotype was detected many times. The chain joins TRBV19 to TRBJ2-2; maybe TRBD2 (6 bases). The CDR3 runs to 15 residues. V lost 7 bases and J lost 5, with 17 bases in between. Germline CDR1 and CDR2: LNHDA and SQIVND (reference sequence). CDR3 sequence (DNA): TGTGCCAGTACCTCTCCAGGGAGGAGGACCGGGGAGCTGTTTTTT. It codes for CASTSPGRRTGELFF. The full variable domain, completed using reference TRBV19 and TRBJ2-2, is DGGITQSPKYLFRKEGQNVTLSCEQNLNHDAMYWYRQDPGQGLRLIYYSQIVNDFQKGDIAEGYSVSREKKESFPLTVTSAQKNPTAFYLCASTSPGRRTGELFFGEGSRLTVL.

This clonotype was seen many times. The genes are TRBV6-1 and TRBJ2-7, with TRBD1 identical over 8 bases. J lost 8 bases, V lost 2 bases, and 8 bases had no gene match. CDR3 length: 14 residues. Germline V lookup: CDR1 MNHNS, CDR2 SASEGT. The DNA for the CDR3 is TGTGCCAGCAGTGAAACGGACAGGGTAATTCAGCAGTACTTC. Translated: CASSETDRVIQQYF.